This TCR beta chain came from a study of beta chain features in type 1 diabetes. Findings and limits, study-wide: Insertions at VDJ junctions were less frequent in type 1 diabetes patients. These patients also deleted more nucleotides at the same junctions. The question of HLA type influencing TCRB rearrangement was one that remained unresolved here.

Based on CD45RO/CCR7/CD25/CD127/CD95/CD27, CD4+ regulatory, stem cell-like memory, naive and central memory cells were sorted. Expressed TCRB transcripts were sequenced, since all the RNA that had been isolated was reverse transcribed. Deep immunoSEQ sequencing covered naive, central memory and regulatory T cell samples. Assay used: immunoSEQ multiplex PCR; TCRdb lists only in-frame clones, some missing. Found here are 600,000 to 650,000 clones, roughly 15% of them singletons; the top ten hold about 0.097%. In the case of this clone: Its cognate antigen is unknown.

The TCR originated in a man younger than 35 in good health. The specimen was naive CD4+ T cells from blood.

This chain's CDR3 is CAISGDRGESYEQYF. The CDR3 nucleotides are TGTGCCATCAGTGGGGACAGGGGGGAATCCTACGAGCAGTACTTC. This chain links TRBV10-3 with TRBJ2-7; TRBD1 matches at 11 bases. Germline V CDR1 and CDR2: ENHRY, SYGVKD. The CDR3 sequence is 15 residues long. V shed 4 bases and J 1 base; nucleotides not matched to a gene: 3.